This is a list of T cell receptor beta chains from one sample in a study of blood T cell repertoires in COVID-19. Using immunoSEQ multiplex PCR, the repertoire was profiled, and TCRdb retains in-frame clones only, with some absent. The sample has 30,000 to 35,000 clones; roughly 77% are singletons. The sequenced material came from peripheral blood. Receptor source: a man older than 75 with active or convalescent COVID-19. Each CDR3 is given with its conserved first and last residue. D genes are given only for firm matches. Not all rows give a size; the values are once, few, many and, for expanded clones, a class.

few	TRBJ2-1	TRBD2	TRBV14	16	TGTGCCAGCAGCCAAGAAAGCGGGACTCTCTACAATGAGCAGTTCTTC	CASSQESGTLYNEQFF
.	TRBJ2-1	TRBD1	TRBV10-3	16	TGTGCCATCAGTGGGGGGACAGGGAGCTCCTACAATGAGCAGTTCTTC	CAISGGTGSSYNEQFF
.	TRBJ2-7	.	TRBV27	14	TGTGCCAGCAGTGACCGGGAGCCTGCCTACGAGCAGTACTTC	CASSDREPAYEQYF
.	TRBJ2-3	TRBD1	TRBV3-1/TRBV3-2	16	TGTGCCAGCAGCCGAAGCCGGGACAGGGGGCCAGATACGCAGTATTTT	CASSRSRDRGPDTQYF
.	TRBJ1-1	.	TRBV19	13	TGTGCCAGTAGTATTCGGGCGGGCACTGAAGCTTTCTTT	CASSIRAGTEAFF
.	TRBJ1-6	TRBD1	TRBV10-2	15	TGCGCCAGCAGTGGGACGGGACAGGGTAATTCACCCCTCCACTTT	CASSGTGQGNSPLHF
.	TRBJ1-5	.	TRBV10-1	13	TGCGCCAGCAGTCCACAGATTGATCAGCCCCAGCATTTT	CASSPQIDQPQHF
.	TRBJ1-1	.	TRBV18	15	TGTGCCAGCTCACCGGTTTCCGGCGGGGGTGCTGAAGCTTTCTTT	CASSPVSGGGAEAFF
few	TRBJ2-3	TRBD1	TRBV29-1	16	TGCAGCGTTCAAAATTCAACGGGACAGGGGGCGTATACGCAGTATTTT	CSVQNSTGQGAYTQYF
.	TRBJ2-7	TRBD2	TRBV5-4	15	TGTGCCAGCAGCTCGGGGACTAGCCTCGGCTACGAGCAGTACTTC	CASSSGTSLGYEQYF
.	TRBJ2-1	.	TRBV3-1/TRBV3-2	19	TGTGCCAGCAGCCAAATCTTAGGACCTGCGGGACTCGCGAACAATGAGCAGTTCTTC	CASSQILGPAGLANNEQFF
.	TRBJ2-1	TRBD2	TRBV6-5	13	TGTGCCAGCATCTCTAGCGGGGACAATGAGCAGTTCTTC	CASISSGDNEQFF